The 18 T cell receptor beta chains below come from one sample, sequenced in a study of cytomegalovirus exposure and HLA in healthy donors. The protocol was immunoSEQ multiplex PCR, while the TCRdb copy is restricted to in-frame clones and leaves out a portion. The table lists roughly 150,000 clones, approximately 86% of them singletons. Sequencing input: PBMCs. Source of these receptors: a man between 18 and 35 years old in good health and CMV-seropositive.

The V call is TRBV7-9, the J call TRBJ2-3; 8 bases line up with TRBD1. Germline V gene lookup returns CDR1 SEHNR and CDR2 FQNEAQ (reference sequence). V lost 5 bases to trimming and J lost 4 bases; unmatched junction nucleotides: 5. The CDR3 extends over 14 amino acids. The CDR3 DNA reads TGTGCCAGCAGCCCAGGACAGGGCGCAGATACGCAGTATTTT. Translated, it gives CASSPGQGADTQYF.

V gene TRBV10-1 combines with J gene TRBJ2-7; 8 bases line up with TRBD1. Germline CDR1 reads WNHNN; CDR2 reads SYGVQD (reference sequence). J lost 0 bases, V lost 5 bases, and 6 bases had no gene match. CDR3 length: 15 amino acids. In nucleotides, the CDR3 is TGCGCCAGCAGTAGGTACAGGGGGAACTCCTACGAGCAGTACTTC. As protein: CASSRYRGNSYEQYF.

This sequence joins TRBV5-1 and TRBJ2-7; 10 nucleotides align to TRBD1. Trimming cost V 4 bases and J 5 bases; bases outside gene matches: 6. Looked up from germline, CDR1 is SGHRS and CDR2 is YFSETQ. The CDR3 loop spans 14 amino acids. The CDR3 bases are TGCGCCAGCAGCACGGGACAGGGGCGCAACGAGCAGTACTTC. Translated: CASSTGQGRNEQYF.

The genes are TRBV6-5 and TRBJ2-7; perhaps TRBD1 as D (6 bases). Between the trimmed V and J ends, which lost 7 bases and 1 base, there was a span of 17 bases. The CDR3 totals 15 residues. The germline CDR1 and CDR2 sequences are MNHEY and SVGAGI. CDR3 in DNA: TGTGCCAGCAACCAAAGGGGGTGGTATTCCTACGAGCAGTACTTC. Protein sequence: CASNQRGWYSYEQYF.

The chain has TRBV27 and TRBJ2-2; 9 nucleotides agree with TRBD1. Unmatched junction bases numbered 8, after V lost 3 bases and J lost 9 bases. The CDR3 consists of 15 residues. Germline V gene sequence: CDR1 MNHEY, CDR2 SMNVEV (reference sequence). CDR3 sequence: CASSLETGGYRELFF. CDR3 nucleotides: TGTGCCAGCAGTTTGGAGACAGGGGGTTATCGGGAGCTGTTTTTT.

CDR3 coding DNA: TGTGCCAGCAGCTTCTTCCTGCAGTTCTTC. It translates to CASSFFLQFF. The chain combines TRBV5-6 with TRBJ2-1; D remains unclear. This CDR3 contains 10 residues. In germline, CDR1 is SGHDT, CDR2 YYEEEE. V was trimmed by 2 bases and J by 12 bases, leaving 6 bases between them. The whole variable domain, remainder taken from reference TRBV5-6 and TRBJ2-1, is DAGVTQSPTHLIKTRGQQVTLRCSPKSGHDTVSWYQQALGQGPQFIFQYYEEEERQRGNFPDRFSGHQFPNYSSELNVNALLLGDSALYLCASSFFLQFFGPGTRLTVL.

The rearrangement uses TRBV25-1 and TRBJ1-2; TRBD1 agrees at 7 bases. This CDR3 comprises 13 residues. In germline, CDR1 is MGHDK, CDR2 SYGVNS. Trimming cost V 10 bases and J 4 bases; bases outside gene matches: 9. The CDR3 DNA reads TGTGCCACTTCAGGGGGGTCCCCCTATGGCTACACCTTC. It codes for CATSGGSPYGYTF.

The chain recombines TRBV14 with TRBJ1-2; maybe TRBD1 (5 bases). Trimming took off 1 base at V and 4 bases at J, with 7 bases between the two ends. CDR1 is SGHDN and CDR2 is FVKESK in the germline V gene. The CDR3 has 13 residues. CDR3 protein: CASSQGQFYGYTF. The CDR3 nucleotides are TGTGCCAGCAGCCAAGGACAGTTCTATGGCTACACCTTC.

V is TRBV19 and J is TRBJ1-1; 11 bases agree with TRBD1. The CDR3 is 16 residues long. V shed 5 bases and J 4 bases; nucleotides not matched to a gene: 9. Per germline, CDR1 LNHDA and CDR2 SQIVND (reference sequence). CDR3 bases: TGTGCCAGTAGTCTCTCGGGACAGGGGGATATCACTGAAGCTTTCTTT. It encodes CASSLSGQGDITEAFF.

The chain combines TRBV9 with TRBJ2-7, with D possibly being TRBD1 (6 bases). In germline, CDR1 is SGDLS, CDR2 YYNGEE. The CDR3 sequence is 15 residues long. Trimming took off 0 bases at V and 4 bases at J, with 14 bases between the two ends. The CDR3 region has the DNA TGTGCCAGCAGCGTAGAGTGGGGGCGTGAGTACGAGCAGTACTTC. Protein: CASSVEWGREYEQYF.

The chain is built from TRBV27 and TRBJ1-5; D gene uncertain. The CDR3 runs to 15 residues. V was trimmed by 1 base and J by 0 bases, leaving 7 bases between them. Germline V gene data show CDR1 as MNHEY and CDR2 as SMNVEV (reference sequence). The CDR3 sequence: CASSLFGSSNQPQHF. The CDR3 DNA sequence: TGTGCCAGCAGTTTATTCGGGAGTAGCAATCAGCCCCAGCATTTT.

This clone was recorded only once. The J gene is TRBJ2-3, the V gene TRBV7-2; 9 bases align to TRBD2. Germline-derived CDR1 and CDR2 are SGHTA and FQGNSA. The trim removed 2 bases at V and 6 bases at J, leaving 12 bases unmatched. The CDR3 covers 17 residues. The CDR3 loop is CASSLRVGGGARDTQYF. In DNA form, the CDR3 reads TGTGCCAGCAGCTTAAGAGTCGGCGGGGGGGCAAGGGATACGCAGTATTTT. Filled out from reference TRBV7-2 and TRBJ2-3, the complete variable domain reads GAGVSQSPSNKVTEKGKDVELRCDPISGHTALYWYRQSLGQGLEFLIYFQGNSAPDKSGLPSDRFSAERTGGSVSTLTIQRTQQEDSAVYLCASSLRVGGGARDTQYFGPGTRLTVL.

This clone showed up just a few times. The J gene is TRBJ1-2, the V gene TRBV18; 8 bases are a match to TRBD1. The CDR3 is 15 residues long. With V trimmed by 3 bases and J by 5 bases, 8 bases remained unmatched. The germline V gene encodes CDR1 KGHSH and CDR2 LQKENI. This CDR3 is CASSPGQGSAYGYTF. The CDR3 DNA sequence: TGTGCCAGCTCACCCGGACAGGGCTCGGCATATGGCTACACCTTC.

The DNA of the CDR3 is TGTGCCAGCAGCGCGGGACTAGCGGGGGGGGCGGAGCAGTTCTTC. Encoded protein: CASSAGLAGGAEQFF. The rearrangement links TRBV9 to TRBJ2-1, with TRBD2 matching 16 bases. This CDR3 is 15 amino acids long. Looked up from germline, CDR1 is SGDLS and CDR2 is YYNGEE. V shed 3 bases and J 10 bases; nucleotides not matched to a gene: 4.

The V and J genes are TRBV11-3 and TRBJ2-1; TRBD1 agrees at 7 bases. Trimming cost V 0 bases and J 3 bases; bases outside gene matches: 5. CDR1 and CDR2 (germline): SGHNT, YENEEA. The CDR3 sequence is 16 residues long. The CDR3 reads CASSLEGTDVYNEQFF. DNA for the CDR3: TGTGCCAGCAGCTTAGAGGGGACAGATGTCTACAATGAGCAGTTCTTC.

The J gene is TRBJ2-7, the V gene TRBV12-5; 7 nucleotides line up with TRBD1. This CDR3 has 15 amino acids. Germline values: CDR1 LGHNT, CDR2 FRNRAP. V dropped 0 bases and J dropped 1; count of bases not matched to a gene: 3. For the CDR3, the DNA is TGTGCTAGTGGTTTGGTCCCGGGACAGTCCTACGAGCAGTACTTC. This codes for CASGLVPGQSYEQYF. Combining the CDR3 with reference TRBV12-5 and TRBJ2-7 gives the whole variable domain DARVTQTPRHKVTEMGQEVTMRCQPILGHNTVFWYRQTMMQGLELLAYFRNRAPLDDSGMPKDRFSAEMPDATLATLKIQPSEPRDSAVYFCASGLVPGQSYEQYFGPGTRLTVT.

CDR3 region: CASSLERGGGADTQYF. The CDR3 bases are TGTGCCAGCAGCTTAGAGCGGGGGGGCGGGGCAGATACGCAGTATTTT. This chain links TRBV7-6 with TRBJ2-3; TRBD2 aligns across 10 bases. After removal of 1 base from V and 4 bases from J, the junction contained 5 bases not matched to a gene. The CDR3 has 16 amino acids. Germline CDR1 and CDR2: SGHVS and FNYEAQ.

In DNA form, the CDR3 reads TGTGCCAGCACCCCGGTGGCTAGGAACACCATATATTTT. Translation gives CASTPVARNTIYF. The V gene is TRBV28, the J gene TRBJ1-3, with unresolved D. This CDR3 contains 13 residues. The ends were cut back, 7 bases at V and 7 bases at J, with 14 bases in the middle. The germline V gene has CDR1 MDHEN and CDR2 SYDVKM.